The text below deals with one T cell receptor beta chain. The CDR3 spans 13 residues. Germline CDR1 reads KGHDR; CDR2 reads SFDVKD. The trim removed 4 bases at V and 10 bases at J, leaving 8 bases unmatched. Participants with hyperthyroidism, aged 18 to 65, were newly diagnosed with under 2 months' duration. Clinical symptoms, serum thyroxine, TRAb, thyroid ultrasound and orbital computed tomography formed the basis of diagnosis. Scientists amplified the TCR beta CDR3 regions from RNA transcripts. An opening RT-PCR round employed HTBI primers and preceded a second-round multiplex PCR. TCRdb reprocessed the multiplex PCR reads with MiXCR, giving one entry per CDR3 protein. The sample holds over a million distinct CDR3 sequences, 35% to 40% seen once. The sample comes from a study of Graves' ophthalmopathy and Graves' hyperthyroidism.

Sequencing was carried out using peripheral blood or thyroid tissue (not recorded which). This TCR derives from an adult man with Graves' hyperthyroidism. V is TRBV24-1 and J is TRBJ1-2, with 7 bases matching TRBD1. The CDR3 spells CATSEADRSDYTF. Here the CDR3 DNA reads TGTGCCACCAGTGAAGCGGACAGGTCAGACTACACCTTC.